This T cell receptor (beta chain) was identified during a study of CD8 T cells in Susac syndrome. General study findings and limits: It was acknowledged by the study that relatively few individuals were included in its TCR sequencing and HLA analysis.

A remark on this clonotype: No antigen is known for it.

RNA totalling roughly 0.5 to 1 ug underwent reverse transcription with random hexamers. TCRdb re-derived calls from the immunoSEQ multiplex PCR reads in MiXCR, one entry per CDR3 protein. Found here are over 150,000 distinct CDR3 sequences, roughly 92% of them singletons; the top ten hold roughly 0.1%. Sequencing of TCR beta drew on CD8+ and CD4+ T cells from blood. The CD8+ and CD4+ T cells were isolated magnetically using a negative isolation approach, whereas the TEMRA cells were enriched by FACS. The TCR comes from a human donor with multiple sclerosis. The material sequenced was CD4+ T cells from PBMCs.

Here the CDR3 reads CASSSGQYGSPLHF. As DNA, the CDR3 is TGCGCCAGCAGCTCCGGACAGTATGGTTCACCCCTCCACTTT. The chain carries TRBV5-1 and TRBJ1-6, with TRBD1 as a possible D gene (6 bases). From germline, CDR1 is SGHRS and CDR2 YFSETQ. Trimming stripped 3 bases from V and 9 bases from J, with 13 bases between. This CDR3 contains 14 residues.